The 24 T cell receptor beta chains below come from one sample, sequenced in a study of T cells in localized non-small cell lung cancer. Clones were read by immunoSEQ multiplex PCR, and TCRdb kept only the in-frame ones, dropping some. The repertoire has tens of thousands of clones, 65% to 85% of them found once; the top ten carry 8% to 10%. The sequences come from peripheral blood, collected before any cancer treatment. These receptors were taken from a female donor aged 60 or older with stage I lung adenocarcinoma.

The genes are TRBV9 and TRBJ1-4; D is unresolved. From germline, CDR1 is SGDLS and CDR2 YYNGEE. V dropped 3 bases and J dropped 7 bases, with 16 bases sitting between them. This CDR3 contains 15 residues. CDR3 amino acids: CASSAYGSYGEKLFF. CDR3 in DNA: TGTGCCAGCAGCGCCTATGGTAGCTACGGTGAAAAACTGTTTTTT.

The chain combines TRBV7-2 with TRBJ1-5; D perhaps matches TRBD1 (5 bases). CDR1 and CDR2 from the germline V gene are SGHTA and FQGNSA. The CDR3 is made up of 13 amino acids. Trimming cost V 3 bases and J 7 bases, with 10 bases left between them. DNA for the CDR3: TGTGCCAGCAGCTTCACAGGCGGGCAGCCCCAGCATTTT. The encoded protein is CASSFTGGQPQHF.

The chain employs TRBV7-3 and TRBJ2-1, with TRBD2 identical over 10 bases. The V and J ends lost 4 bases and 6 bases, in that order; junction bases with no gene match: 3. CDR1 is SGHTA and CDR2 is FQGTGA in the germline V gene. The CDR3 is 14 residues long. The CDR3 DNA sequence: TGTGCCAGCAGCTCTAGACTAGCGGGCAATGAGCAGTTCTTC. Protein sequence: CASSSRLAGNEQFF.

This chain links TRBV11-3 with TRBJ2-5; 9 bases are shared with TRBD1. Trimming removed 5 bases from V and 4 bases from J; junction bases left unmatched: 5. CDR3 length: 14 amino acids. Germline assignment: CDR1 SGHNT and CDR2 YENEEA. CDR3: CASSPGTGIETQYF. The CDR3 DNA reads as TGTGCCAGCAGCCCCGGGACAGGGATAGAGACCCAGTACTTC. The whole variable domain, filled in from reference TRBV11-3 and TRBJ2-5, reads EAGVVQSPRYKIIEKKQPVAFWCNPISGHNTLYWYLQNLGQGPELLIRYENEEAVDDSQLPKDRFSAERLKGVDSTLKIQPAELGDSAVYLCASSPGTGIETQYFGPGTRLLVL.

The J gene is TRBJ1-6, the V gene TRBV30; possible D gene TRBD1, 6 bases. V was clipped by 1 base and J by 9 bases, with 19 bases between them. From germline, CDR1 is GTSNPN and CDR2 SVGIG (reference sequence). The CDR3 is made up of 16 amino acids. The CDR3 coding sequence is TGTGCCTGGAGTGCAACCACCGGGGGGCGCGGTTCACCCCTCCACTTT. Translated, it gives CAWSATTGGRGSPLHF.

The rearrangement links TRBV6-5 to TRBJ2-3; D unresolved. This CDR3 is built from 13 residues. V dropped 2 bases and J dropped 2 bases, with 5 bases sitting between them. Per the germline V gene, CDR1 is MNHEY and CDR2 is SVGAGI. The CDR3 reads CASSYLHTDTQYF. The CDR3 nucleotides read TGTGCCAGCAGTTACCTTCACACAGATACGCAGTATTTT.

This clone has only a few counts. The CDR3 is CASSPGTGYGYTF. The CDR3 nucleotides read TGTGCCAGCAGTCCCGGGACAGGGTACGGCTACACCTTC. The chain has TRBV6-5 and TRBJ1-2; the match to TRBD1 covers 9 bases. The CDR3 sequence is 13 residues long. Trimming took 5 bases from V and 8 from J; bases not matched to a gene: 6. The germline V gene encodes CDR1 MNHEY and CDR2 SVGAGI.

The chain links TRBV7-9 to TRBJ2-1; 7 bases agree with TRBD1. The CDR3 runs 18 residues. V shed 3 bases and J 0 bases; nucleotides not matched to a gene: 11. Germline V lookup: CDR1 SEHNR, CDR2 FQNEAQ (reference sequence). The CDR3 DNA is TGTGCCAGCAGCTTCCCCACGACAGGGATCAGCTCCTACAATGAGCAGTTCTTC. Amino acid sequence: CASSFPTTGISSYNEQFF.

V gene TRBV7-2 combines with J gene TRBJ2-7, with D perhaps matching TRBD2 (5 bases). Germline V gene sequence: CDR1 SGHTA, CDR2 FQGNSA. V was trimmed by 3 bases and J by 4 bases, leaving 13 bases between them. This CDR3 has 14 amino acids. The CDR3 reads CASSFGLAAYEQYF. In nucleotides, the CDR3 is TGTGCCAGCAGCTTCGGGCTAGCCGCATACGAGCAGTACTTC.

V gene TRBV28 combines with J gene TRBJ2-1; weak D call: TRBD2 (5 bases). Looked up from germline, CDR1 is MDHEN and CDR2 is SYDVKM. The CDR3 is made up of 18 amino acids. Deletions cut 1 base from V and 0 bases from J, with 16 bases between. In nucleotides, the CDR3 is TGTGCCAGCAGTTTATCCCCAGGACTGGGGAGCTCCTACAATGAGCAGTTCTTC. Translating gives CASSLSPGLGSSYNEQFF.

This clone was picked up one time. The same CDR3 arises from other DNA sequences in this sample as well. The chain is built from TRBV5-1 and TRBJ1-1; the D gene is possibly TRBD1 (5 bases). The V end lost 2 bases, the J end lost 1 base, and 6 bases lay between the germline ends. Germline CDR1 and CDR2: SGHRS and YFSETQ. The CDR3 has 13 amino acids. CDR3 sequence: CASSLQANTEAFF. CDR3 nucleotides: TGCGCCAGCAGCTTACAGGCGAACACTGAAGCTTTCTTT.

The chain uses TRBV9 and TRBJ2-7; TRBD1 matches 9 bases. Germline V lookup: CDR1 SGDLS, CDR2 YYNGEE. This CDR3 is 14 amino acids long. J was trimmed by 3 bases and V by 3 bases; bases with no gene match: 4. Here the CDR3 reads CASSEGQGGYEQYF. For the CDR3, the DNA is TGTGCCAGCAGCGAGGGACAGGGCGGCTACGAGCAGTACTTC.

This clone showed up just a few times. V gene TRBV7-2 combines with J gene TRBJ2-3, with D maybe TRBD1 (5 bases). This CDR3 contains 13 residues. Germline V gene lookup returns CDR1 SGHTA and CDR2 FQGNSA. The V end lost 5 bases, the J end lost 1 base, and 7 bases lay between the germline ends. CDR3 sequence reads: CASSVQGTDTQYF. CDR3 nucleotide sequence: TGTGCCAGCAGCGTACAGGGCACAGATACGCAGTATTTT.

The genes are TRBV9 and TRBJ1-1; TRBD1 agrees at 8 bases. Germline assignment: CDR1 SGDLS and CDR2 YYNGEE. The CDR3 is made up of 14 amino acids. Trimming took 3 bases from V and 5 from J; bases not matched to a gene: 6. The CDR3 spells CASSAFTGGTEAFF. CDR3 nucleotide sequence: TGTGCCAGCAGCGCGTTCACAGGGGGGACTGAAGCTTTCTTT.

The chain is built from TRBV23-1 and TRBJ2-7; D may be TRBD2 (7 bases). TRBV23-1 falls under the ORF class, with uncertain function. Trimming pared 4 bases from V and 1 base from J, leaving 17 bases between. The CDR3 has 16 residues. CDR3 nucleotide sequence: TGCGCCAGCAGTCCTAGGGGGAGGGGGACGTCCTACGAGCAGTACTTC. This gives the protein CASSPRGRGTSYEQYF.

The rearrangement joins TRBV4-3 to TRBJ2-7, with D uncertain. The CDR3 has 14 amino acids. Germline V CDR1 and CDR2: LGHNA, YSLEER. V was pared by 4 bases and J by 1 base, with 11 bases between. Here the CDR3 DNA reads TGCGCCAGCAGCCTCGGTCGTTATTCCTACGAGCAGTACTTC. Protein: CASSLGRYSYEQYF.

This chain joins TRBV28 and TRBJ2-2, with 7 bases that match TRBD1. The CDR3 spans 15 residues. CDR1 MDHEN and CDR2 SYDVKM come from the germline V gene. The trim removed 6 bases at V and 6 bases at J, leaving 10 bases unmatched. The CDR3 nucleotides read TGTGCCAGCAGCCCCTCCGGGACAGCTTCCGGGGAGCTGTTTTTT. Amino acid sequence: CASSPSGTASGELFF.

This chain joins TRBV30 and TRBJ2-2, with a tentative D call TRBD1 (5 bases). This CDR3 region has 15 residues. Germline V CDR1 and CDR2: GTSNPN, SVGIG (reference sequence). Trimming left V 2 bases short and J 5 bases short, with 15 bases between. The CDR3 sequence: CAWSPMGPGTGELFF. Here the CDR3 DNA reads TGTGCCTGGAGTCCTATGGGGCCCGGGACCGGGGAGCTGTTTTTT.

The genes are TRBV19 and TRBJ2-7; 9 bases line up with TRBD1. The junction had 5 bases not matched to a gene; V was cut back by 3 bases and J by 5 bases. The CDR3 length is 14 residues. Germline loops: CDR1 LNHDA, CDR2 SQIVND (reference sequence). The DNA for the CDR3 is TGTGCCAGTAGTATTAGGGGACAGGGCAACGAGCAGTACTTC. It translates to CASSIRGQGNEQYF.

The V and J genes are TRBV9 and TRBJ1-6; TRBD1 is a possible D gene (5 bases). The CDR3 consists of 15 residues. Per germline, CDR1 SGDLS and CDR2 YYNGEE. The ends were cut back, 0 bases at V and 7 bases at J, with 11 bases in the middle. DNA of the CDR3: TGTGCCAGCAGCGTAGATAGGACATTAAATTCACCCCTCCACTTT. It encodes CASSVDRTLNSPLHF. The full variable domain, completed using reference TRBV9 and TRBJ1-6, is DSGVTQTPKHLITATGQRVTLRCSPRSGDLSVYWYQQSLDQGLQFLIQYYNGEERAKGNILERFSAQQFPDLHSELNLSSLELGDSALYFCASSVDRTLNSPLHFGNGTRLTVT.

The V gene is TRBV15, the J gene TRBJ1-1; D is unresolved. CDR1 and CDR2 (germline): LNHNV, YYDKDF (reference sequence). V gave up 3 bases and J gave up 4 bases, with 15 bases separating them. The CDR3 covers 15 residues. The CDR3 region is CATSSVHLLGTEAFF. The CDR3 bases are TGTGCCACCAGCAGTGTACACCTCCTAGGCACTGAAGCTTTCTTT.

This clone was seen a handful of times. This sequence joins TRBV4-2 and TRBJ2-1, with a weak D call TRBD2 (5 bases). CDR1 LGHNA and CDR2 YNFKEQ come from the germline V gene. The CDR3 contains 15 residues. V was trimmed by 0 bases and J by 2 bases, leaving 8 bases between them. Here the CDR3 DNA reads TGTGCCAGCAGCCAAGAAGACTACACCTACAATGAGCAGTTCTTC. It translates to CASSQEDYTYNEQFF.

This clone is labeled as medium-sized (0.01 to 0.1%). V is TRBV27 and J is TRBJ1-1; D call uncertain. Germline V CDR1 and CDR2: MNHEY, SMNVEV (reference sequence). The CDR3 sequence is 13 residues long. Trimming left V 0 bases short and J 3 bases short, with 5 bases between. In DNA form, the CDR3 reads TGTGCCAGCAGTTTATCGGTGCACACTGAAGCTTTCTTT. Translation: CASSLSVHTEAFF.

This clone was counted a single time. V gene TRBV9 combines with J gene TRBJ2-1; 10 nucleotides match TRBD1. There are 15 residues in the CDR3. Germline CDR1 reads SGDLS; CDR2 reads YYNGEE. V trimming: 4 bases; J trimming: 8 bases; junction bases outside the gene matches: 9. The CDR3 region has the DNA TGTGCCAGCAGCAAAGAGGGACAGGGGAGTTATGAGCAGTTCTTC. Amino acid sequence: CASSKEGQGSYEQFF.